This passage covers 8 T cell receptor beta chains from one sample sequenced in a study of cytomegalovirus exposure and HLA in healthy donors. PCR involved 60 Vbeta and 13 Jbeta primers. The table came from immunoSEQ multiplex PCR; TCRdb's copy has only in-frame clones and leaves some out. The data contain about 140,000 clones, 73% of them singletons. The specimen sequenced was PBMCs. The origin of the receptors is a woman in her thirties or forties in good health and CMV-seronegative.

The rearrangement joins TRBV6-1 to TRBJ1-5, with 8 bases fitting TRBD1. Trimming at V came to 3 bases and at J to 4 bases, leaving 8 bases not matched to a gene. The CDR3 loop spans 16 amino acids. The germline CDR1 and CDR2 sequences are MNHNS and SASEGT. Here the CDR3 reads CASSEVGQGINQPQHF. CDR3 DNA: TGTGCCAGCAGTGAGGTTGGACAGGGAATAAATCAGCCCCAGCATTTT.

The genes are TRBV2 and TRBJ2-3; TRBD1 is a possible D gene (5 bases). Germline CDR1 is SNHLY and CDR2 is FYNNEI. The CDR3 totals 16 residues. V was cut by 6 bases and J by 0 bases, with 16 bases left in between. CDR3 loop: CASSRMQGTSTDTQYF. CDR3 nucleotides: TGTGCCAGCAGCCGAATGCAGGGAACTAGCACAGATACGCAGTATTTT.

The genes are TRBV5-6 and TRBJ1-2; 7 bases map to TRBD1. Looked up from germline, CDR1 is SGHDT and CDR2 is YYEEEE. The CDR3 contains 15 residues. The ends lost 1 base at V and 4 bases at J; junction bases unmatched: 7. The CDR3 spells CASSLRIDRAYGYTF. In DNA, the CDR3 is TGTGCCAGCAGCTTGAGGATAGACAGGGCCTATGGCTACACCTTC.

This clone was recorded a few times. The rearrangement links TRBV6-1 to TRBJ1-2; 7 nucleotides line up with TRBD1. V was clipped by 4 bases and J by 3 bases; unmatched bases: 11. Germline V CDR1 and CDR2: MNHNS, SASEGT. The CDR3 totals 16 residues. The CDR3 nucleotides are TGTGCCAGCAGTGCCCTTTCCGGGACAGACTACTATGGCTACACCTTC. Its translation is CASSALSGTDYYGYTF.

The chain couples TRBV27 to TRBJ2-3; TRBD1 might be the D (5 bases). Trimming took 2 bases from V and 3 from J, leaving 18 bases between them. The CDR3 is made up of 17 amino acids. CDR1 MNHEY and CDR2 SMNVEV come from the germline V gene (reference sequence). CDR3 residues: CASSLAAGQRWTDTQYF. The CDR3 nucleotides read TGTGCCAGCAGTTTAGCGGCAGGGCAGAGGTGGACAGATACGCAGTATTTT.

In its sample, this clone was seen once. This chain uses TRBV2 with TRBJ2-3; a weak D match, TRBD2 (6 bases). This CDR3 is 18 amino acids long. CDR1 SNHLY and CDR2 FYNNEI come from the germline V gene. V was trimmed by 7 bases and J by 1 base, leaving 24 bases between them. The CDR3 region has the DNA TGTGCCAGCAATCGCTTAGCGGCAACGACCTTGCGCACAGATACGCAGTATTTT. Its translation is CASNRLAATTLRTDTQYF.

The J gene is TRBJ2-1, the V gene TRBV7-8, with TRBD2 matching over 10 bases. The CDR3 loop spans 16 amino acids. V was clipped by 1 base and J by 4 bases; unmatched bases: 4. Germline values: CDR1 SGHVS, CDR2 FQNEAQ. The CDR3 DNA is TGTGCCAGCAGCTTAGACGAGCGGGGGGGATACAATGAGCAGTTCTTC. Translated: CASSLDERGGYNEQFF.

This chain connects TRBV20-1 to TRBJ2-5, with a weak D call TRBD2 (5 bases). This CDR3 region has 9 residues. Germline values: CDR1 DFQATT, CDR2 SNEGSKA (reference sequence). V dropped 5 bases and J dropped 10 bases, with 8 bases sitting between them. In DNA, the CDR3 is TGCAGTGCTGCTGAGGGCCAGTACTTC. It translates to CSAAEGQYF.